One sample yielded the 10 T cell receptor beta chains listed below, sequenced in a study of T-cell reconstitution after alpha-beta-depleted transplantation in children. The TCRbeta library incorporated unique molecular identifiers. Each CDR3 protein gets one entry after TCRdb re-called the PCR reads with MiXCR. The sample records 400,000 to 550,000 distinct CDR3 sequences, about 10% being singletons. The source was PBMCs, collected before TCRalphabeta/CD19-depleted stem cell transplant. Receptor source: a child aged 2-15 years with inherited bone marrow failure, due to receive a stem cell transplant.

V gene TRBV18 combines with J gene TRBJ2-5, with D perhaps given as TRBD1 or TRBD2 (7 bases each). The CDR3 runs to 17 residues. Trimming took 2 bases from V and 2 from J, leaving 18 bases between them. Germline CDR1 reads KGHSH; CDR2 reads LQKENI. The CDR3 here is CASSPYGRQGGQETQYF. CDR3 DNA sequence: TGTGCCAGCTCACCATATGGCCGACAGGGAGGGCAAGAGACCCAGTACTTC.

This chain connects TRBV28 to TRBJ1-3, with D possibly matching TRBD1 (5 bases). The V and J ends lost 3 bases and 3 bases respectively, with 9 bases between them. This CDR3 has 14 amino acids. The germline V gene encodes CDR1 MDHEN and CDR2 SYDVKM. CDR3 DNA sequence: TGTGCCAGCAGTTTGAACGGGGGTGGAAACACCATATATTTT. Translation: CASSLNGGGNTIYF. Full variable domain (rest looked up from reference TRBV28 and TRBJ1-3): DVKVTQSSRYLVKRTGEKVFLECVQDMDHENMFWYRQDPGLGLRLIYFSYDVKMKEKGDIPEGYSVSREKKERFSLILESASTNQTSMYLCASSLNGGGNTIYFGEGSWLTVV.

A few counts support this clonotype. The gene calls are TRBV12-3 or TRBV12-4 and TRBJ2-1; 8 positions match TRBD1. The CDR3 contains 14 residues. V trimming: 0 bases; J trimming: 6 bases; junction bases outside the gene matches: 1. The chain's CDR3 is CASSLAQGANEQFF. The CDR3 DNA follows: TGTGCCAGCAGTTTAGCGCAGGGGGCCAATGAGCAGTTCTTC.

Ten or more counts support this clonotype. The chain couples TRBV5-1 to TRBJ1-1; tentatively, D is TRBD1 (5 bases). V was cut by 0 bases and J by 0 bases, with 12 bases left in between. From germline, CDR1 is SGHRS and CDR2 YFSETQ. The CDR3 runs 16 residues. The CDR3 here is CASSLDPPGMNTEAFF. CDR3 bases: TGCGCCAGCAGCTTGGACCCCCCAGGGATGAACACTGAAGCTTTCTTT.

In this sample, this clonotype turned up many times. This chain connects TRBV28 to TRBJ2-1; 7 positions match TRBD2. The V gene's germline CDR1 is MDHEN and CDR2 SYDVKM. The CDR3 spans 14 residues. V was clipped by 5 bases and J by 6 bases; unmatched bases: 7. CDR3 protein: CASSRLASANEQFF. The DNA of the CDR3 is TGTGCCAGCAGTCGACTAGCAAGTGCCAATGAGCAGTTCTTC.

This clonotype appeared many times. The rearrangement uses TRBV4-2 and TRBJ2-2; 10 nucleotides align to TRBD2. Germline V gives CDR1 LGHNA, CDR2 YNFKEQ. The CDR3 has 17 residues. V shed 3 bases, J shed 4 bases, and the junction held 8 bases outside the gene matches. CDR3 sequence: CASSHPRAGGTTGELFF. The CDR3 DNA sequence: TGTGCCAGCAGCCACCCCAGAGCGGGAGGGACCACCGGGGAGCTGTTTTTT.

The chain joins TRBV4-2 to TRBJ1-4, with 8 bases lining up with TRBD1. The germline gives CDR1 LGHNA, CDR2 YNFKEQ. The CDR3 is 16 amino acids. V gave up 1 base and J gave up 7 bases; unmatched junction bases: 8. CDR3 sequence: CASSQASNRGGEKLFF. CDR3 coding DNA: TGTGCCAGCAGCCAAGCTTCTAACAGGGGGGGTGAAAAACTGTTTTTT.

This clonotype has a count of ten or more. This chain uses TRBV7-9 with TRBJ1-6; a weak D match, TRBD1 (6 bases). This CDR3 spans 16 amino acids. V dropped 5 bases and J dropped 1 base, with 12 bases sitting between them. Germline V gene data show CDR1 as SEHNR and CDR2 as FQNEAQ (reference sequence). The CDR3 sequence is CASSLGALSYNSPLHF. CDR3 sequence (DNA): TGTGCCAGCAGCCTGGGGGCCCTTTCCTATAATTCACCCCTCCACTTT.

This clonotype came up many times. V usage is TRBV5-6 and J usage is TRBJ2-7; 8 bases are shared with TRBD2. The CDR3 spans 15 residues. Trimming at V came to 3 bases and at J to 2 bases, leaving 7 bases not matched to a gene. Per the germline V gene, CDR1 is SGHDT and CDR2 is YYEEEE. The CDR3 loop is CASSSRLAPTYEQYF. CDR3 sequence (DNA): TGTGCCAGCAGCTCCAGACTAGCGCCGACCTACGAGCAGTACTTC.

Many counts were recorded for this clonotype. This chain uses TRBV4-1 with TRBJ2-1; tentatively, D is TRBD1 (5 bases). The length of the CDR3 is 15 residues. Trimming stripped 4 bases from V and 4 bases from J, with 14 bases between. From germline, CDR1 is MGHRA and CDR2 YSYEKL. CDR3 DNA sequence: TGCGCCAGCAGCCGCACAGCAGGGTCGTACAATGAGCAGTTCTTC. It yields the protein CASSRTAGSYNEQFF.